One and the same sample provided the 32 T cell receptor beta chains below, sequenced in a study of CD8 T cells in Susac syndrome. Random hexamers were used to reverse transcribe an amount of roughly 0.45 to 1 ug RNA. In TCRdb, the immunoSEQ multiplex PCR reads were re-called with MiXCR into one record per CDR3 protein. The table includes roughly 60,000 distinct CDR3 sequences, 85% to 95% detected once. The source material was CD8+ T cells from PBMCs. These TCRs come from a human donor in good health.

V usage is TRBV20-1 and J usage is TRBJ2-7, with 8 bases lining up with TRBD2. Trimming at V came to 5 bases and at J to 2 bases, leaving 8 bases not matched to a gene. The CDR3 sequence is 14 residues long. Germline V gene data show CDR1 as DFQATT and CDR2 as SNEGSKA (reference sequence). In DNA form, the CDR3 reads TGCAGTGCTTTCTTAGCGGGGTTACCCTACGAGCAGTACTTC. Protein: CSAFLAGLPYEQYF.

The sample holds one count of this clonotype. The genes are TRBV10-2 and TRBJ2-1; D is undetermined. Germline-derived CDR1 and CDR2 are WSHSY and SAAADI. This CDR3 is 15 amino acids long. V gave up 3 bases and J gave up 3 bases, with 12 bases separating them. CDR3 residues: CASSDQVAFYNEQFF. Written as DNA, the CDR3 is TGCGCCAGCAGTGACCAGGTCGCGTTCTACAATGAGCAGTTCTTC.

J is TRBJ2-1 and V is TRBV14; TRBD1 or TRBD2 may be the D gene (5 bases each). The CDR3 contains 17 residues. V lost 3 bases and J lost 3, with 18 bases in between. Germline loops: CDR1 SGHDN, CDR2 FVKESK. The CDR3 DNA reads as TGTGCCAGCAGCCAGTCCGGGAAGGGGCCCTACTACAATGAGCAGTTCTTC. It encodes CASSQSGKGPYYNEQFF.

V is TRBV13 and J is TRBJ2-3; D is uncertain. Trimming stripped 4 bases from V and 6 bases from J, with 20 bases between. CDR1 and CDR2 (germline): PRHDT, FYEKMQ (reference sequence). This CDR3 is built from 16 residues. The CDR3 coding sequence is TGTGCCAGCAGCTCCCAGCCGGGCCGCTCGGAGGATACGCAGTATTTT. Translated, it gives CASSSQPGRSEDTQYF.

The chain carries TRBV7-6 and TRBJ2-1; a possible D gene is TRBD2 (5 bases). The V and J ends lost 5 bases and 1 base respectively, with 6 bases between them. This CDR3 comprises 13 residues. In germline, CDR1 is SGHVS, CDR2 FNYEAQ. This CDR3 reads CASSPGSYNEQFF. CDR3 nucleotides: TGTGCCAGCAGCCCGGGATCCTACAATGAGCAGTTCTTC.

The rearrangement joins TRBV5-4 to TRBJ1-3; the D is unclear. The germline CDR1 and CDR2 sequences are SGHNT and YYREEE (reference sequence). This CDR3 contains 16 residues. Deletions cut 3 bases from V and 0 bases from J, with 13 bases between. The CDR3 loop is CASSSWPDFSGNTIYF. The CDR3 region has the DNA TGTGCCAGCAGCTCCTGGCCGGATTTCTCTGGAAACACCATATATTTT.

The chain employs TRBV29-1 and TRBJ2-1, with 8 bases identical to TRBD2. The CDR3 sequence is 14 residues long. In germline, CDR1 is SQVTM, CDR2 ANQGSEA. Germline trimming cut 7 bases from V and 2 bases from J; bases unmatched to any gene: 7. In DNA form, the CDR3 reads TGCAGCGGGTTAGCGGGGTTAACCTACAATGAGCAGTTCTTC. Encoded protein: CSGLAGLTYNEQFF.

V and J are TRBV28 and TRBJ1-4; D remains ambiguous. Trimming left V 4 bases short and J 7 bases short, with 13 bases between. Germline lookup yields CDR1 MDHEN and CDR2 SYDVKM. CDR3 length: 14 amino acids. CDR3 DNA: TGTGCCAGCAGTTACCTGGTGGGCGCTGAAAAACTGTTTTTT. It encodes CASSYLVGAEKLFF.

The rearrangement joins TRBV14 to TRBJ2-2, with D hard to call. There are 18 residues in the CDR3. V was trimmed by 0 bases and J by 3 bases, leaving 17 bases between them. The germline V gene encodes CDR1 SGHDN and CDR2 FVKESK. In nucleotides, the CDR3 is TGTGCCAGCAGCCAAGATGAGTGGGGATCCGGCGACACCGGGGAGCTGTTTTTT. Encoded protein: CASSQDEWGSGDTGELFF.

The rearrangement joins TRBV10-3 to TRBJ2-3, with 7 bases lining up with TRBD1. With V trimmed by 8 bases and J by 0 bases, 2 bases remained unmatched. CDR1 is ENHRY, CDR2 SYGVKD, per germline. The CDR3 length is 13 residues. The DNA of the CDR3 is TGTGCCATCGGGACAGCTAGCACAGATACGCAGTATTTT. Translating it yields CAIGTASTDTQYF.

V usage is TRBV24-1 and J usage is TRBJ2-1, with 10 bases identical to TRBD1. V lost 3 bases, J lost 3 bases, and 16 bases stayed unmatched. This CDR3 is 20 amino acids long. Germline loops: CDR1 KGHDR, CDR2 SFDVKD. CDR3 bases: TGTGCCACCAGTGATGCTGGGACAGGGGTCATGCTCCCCAGCTACAATGAGCAGTTCTTC. Encoded protein: CATSDAGTGVMLPSYNEQFF.

This clonotype showed up just a few times. V is TRBV6-2 or TRBV6-3 and J is TRBJ2-1, with 10 positions matching TRBD2. V lost 2 bases and J lost 4; bases outside the gene matches: 2. Looked up from germline, CDR1 is MNHEY and CDR2 is SVGEGT. This CDR3 is 15 amino acids long. The chain's CDR3 is CASSYEAGGYNEQFF. CDR3 sequence (DNA): TGTGCCAGCAGTTACGAAGCGGGGGGGTACAATGAGCAGTTCTTC.

V gene TRBV28 combines with J gene TRBJ1-1, with a possible D match to TRBD1 (5 bases). The CDR3 loop spans 13 amino acids. Trimming removed 2 bases at V and 1 base at J, with 5 bases between. CDR1 is MDHEN, CDR2 SYDVKM, per germline. DNA for the CDR3: TGTGCCAGCAGTTTACAGGGGAACACTGAAGCTTTCTTT. Its protein product is CASSLQGNTEAFF.

The V call is TRBV6-1, the J call TRBJ2-7; TRBD1 matches 8 bases. CDR1 and CDR2 (germline): MNHNS, SASEGT. The CDR3 extends over 14 amino acids. J was trimmed by 3 bases and V by 6 bases; bases with no gene match: 7. In DNA form, the CDR3 reads TGTGCCAGCAGAAGATTGGACAGGGTCTACGAGCAGTACTTC. It codes for CASRRLDRVYEQYF.

This clonotype appeared a single time. The chain is built from TRBV7-9 and TRBJ2-7; D is perhaps TRBD1 or TRBD2 (5 bases each). Trimming removed 4 bases from V and 4 bases from J, with 8 bases in between. The CDR3 runs to 12 residues. Looked up from germline, CDR1 is SEHNR and CDR2 is FQNEAQ (reference sequence). CDR3 in DNA: TGTGCCAGCAGCTGGGACGAGTACGAGCAGTACTTC. This gives the protein CASSWDEYEQYF.

The chain is built from TRBV10-1 and TRBJ2-3, with TRBD2 matching over 9 bases. CDR1 WNHNN and CDR2 SYGVQD come from the germline V gene (reference sequence). With 4 bases clipped from V and 1 base from J, the junction kept 0 bases outside the gene matches. This CDR3 region has 14 residues. The CDR3 loop reads CASSGTSGTDTQYF. CDR3 in DNA: TGCGCCAGCAGTGGGACTAGCGGCACAGATACGCAGTATTTT.

The chain joins TRBV12-3 or TRBV12-4 to TRBJ1-3; D not resolved. Trimming cost V 6 bases and J 1 base, with 4 bases left between them. There are 12 residues in the CDR3. The CDR3 DNA follows: TGTGCCAGCAGCATATCTGGAAACACCATATATTTT. It yields the protein CASSISGNTIYF.

This chain links TRBV7-9 with TRBJ1-3; D is ambiguous. CDR1 and CDR2 (germline): SEHNR, FQNEAQ (reference sequence). Trimming took off 6 bases at V and 2 bases at J, with 14 bases between the two ends. The CDR3 contains 15 residues. CDR3 nucleotide sequence: TGTGCCAGCAGACCTGACCCACGCCCTGGAAACACCATATATTTT. Protein sequence: CASRPDPRPGNTIYF.

This sequence joins TRBV27 and TRBJ1-5; D gene ambiguous. The CDR3 runs 14 residues. V lost 5 bases, J lost 1 base, and 9 bases lay in between. CDR1 is MNHEY, CDR2 SMNVEV, per germline (reference sequence). CDR3 DNA: TGTGCCAGCAGTGTAGTGGGGAGCAATCAGCCCCAGCATTTT. It specifies CASSVVGSNQPQHF.

The CDR3 spells CASSDEFFYGYTF. In DNA, the CDR3 is TGCGCCAGCAGTGATGAGTTCTTCTATGGCTACACCTTC. The chain uses TRBV10-2 and TRBJ1-2; no reliable D call. The CDR3 has 13 residues. V was trimmed by 3 bases and J by 4 bases, leaving 9 bases between them. The germline V gene has CDR1 WSHSY and CDR2 SAAADI.

This clonotype occurred once. This chain joins TRBV6-2 or TRBV6-3 and TRBJ2-1; D perhaps matches TRBD2 (5 bases). V lost 6 bases and J 10 bases, leaving 10 bases between the germline ends. CDR3 length: 11 amino acids. Germline-derived CDR1 and CDR2 are MNHEY and SVGEGT. CDR3 region: CASSPSREQFF. CDR3 coding DNA: TGTGCCAGCAGCCCTAGCCGGGAGCAGTTCTTC.

This clonotype was found once. This chain joins TRBV5-1 and TRBJ2-5; 10 bases map to TRBD2. V shed 6 bases and J 2 bases; nucleotides not matched to a gene: 10. This CDR3 comprises 16 residues. Germline values: CDR1 SGHRS, CDR2 YFSETQ. Written as DNA, the CDR3 is TGCGCCAGCACCGATCCTAGCGGGGGCAGTCAAGAGACCCAGTACTTC. It yields the protein CASTDPSGGSQETQYF.

The V gene is TRBV7-9, the J gene TRBJ1-1, with 9 bases identical to TRBD1. The V gene's germline CDR1 is SEHNR and CDR2 FQNEAQ (reference sequence). After removal of 1 base from V and 3 bases from J, the junction contained 3 bases not matched to a gene. CDR3 length: 15 amino acids. The CDR3 is CASSLVGQGHTEAFF. Written as DNA, the CDR3 is TGTGCCAGCAGCTTAGTGGGACAGGGACACACTGAAGCTTTCTTT.

This clonotype appeared once. The rearrangement links TRBV30 to TRBJ2-7; D call uncertain. Trimming took 0 bases from V and 2 from J, leaving 8 bases between them. CDR1 GTSNPN and CDR2 SVGIG come from the germline V gene (reference sequence). This CDR3 is 13 amino acids long. The DNA for the CDR3 is TGTGCCTGGAGTGTTTCCGTTGCCTACGAGCAGTACTTC. Its translation: CAWSVSVAYEQYF.

This chain links TRBV29-1 with TRBJ2-3; D not resolved. The CDR3 totals 11 residues. V lost 2 bases and J 5 bases, leaving 5 bases between the germline ends. The V gene's germline CDR1 is SQVTM and CDR2 ANQGSEA. The CDR3 region has the DNA TGCAGCGTTGAACGCCTAGATACGCAGTATTTT. It specifies CSVERLDTQYF.

This chain connects TRBV15 to TRBJ2-3, with D perhaps matching TRBD1 or TRBD2 (5 bases each). CDR1 is LNHNV, CDR2 YYDKDF, per germline (reference sequence). V gave up 0 bases and J gave up 2 bases, with 15 bases separating them. The CDR3 is 17 amino acids. CDR3 amino acids: CATSRDLRDPATDTQYF. The DNA for the CDR3 is TGTGCCACCAGCAGAGATCTCCGGGACCCAGCCACAGATACGCAGTATTTT.

V and J are TRBV19 and TRBJ2-7; D is uncertain. V was pared by 1 base and J by 1 base, with 11 bases between. Germline CDR1 is LNHDA and CDR2 is SQIVND (reference sequence). The CDR3 contains 15 residues. The CDR3: CASSIADTLSYEQYF. The CDR3 DNA follows: TGTGCCAGTAGTATAGCCGACACTCTTTCCTACGAGCAGTACTTC.

V is TRBV15 and J is TRBJ2-7, with TRBD1 identical over 8 bases. The CDR3 spans 13 residues. Germline trimming cut 3 bases from V and 6 bases from J; bases unmatched to any gene: 4. Germline CDR1 is LNHNV and CDR2 is YYDKDF (reference sequence). CDR3 DNA sequence: TGTGCCACCAGCAGGGTAACAGGGGGCGAGCAGTACTTC. Translating it yields CATSRVTGGEQYF.

The genes are TRBV11-2 and TRBJ2-7; 8 bases align to TRBD1. Germline V lookup: CDR1 SGHAT, CDR2 FQNNGV. CDR3 size: 15 residues. The junction had 8 bases not matched to a gene; V was cut back by 4 bases and J by 3 bases. The CDR3 is CASSSETGAHYEQYF. CDR3 in DNA: TGTGCCAGCAGCTCCGAGACAGGGGCCCACTACGAGCAGTACTTC.

The V gene is TRBV19, the J gene TRBJ1-1, with D unclear. V was clipped by 3 bases and J by 0 bases, with 5 bases between them. Germline V gene data show CDR1 as LNHDA and CDR2 as SQIVND (reference sequence). The CDR3 spans 13 residues. The CDR3 bases are TGTGCCAGTAGTATCTTCATGAACACTGAAGCTTTCTTT. Protein sequence: CASSIFMNTEAFF.

CDR3 DNA sequence: TGTGCCAGCAGCTTAGCGGGGGGAATCACAGATACGCAGTATTTT. Translation gives CASSLAGGITDTQYF. V is TRBV7-3 and J is TRBJ2-3; 8 positions agree with TRBD2. Trimming removed 2 bases from V and 2 bases from J; junction bases left unmatched: 3. The CDR3 extends over 15 amino acids. Per germline, CDR1 SGHTA and CDR2 FQGTGA.

The gene calls are TRBV3-1 and TRBJ2-5; unclear D gene. Germline lookup yields CDR1 LGHDT and CDR2 YNNKEL (reference sequence). CDR3 length: 17 residues. V dropped 0 bases and J dropped 5 bases, with 19 bases sitting between them. In DNA form, the CDR3 reads TGTGCCAGCAGCCAAGACCTCGCAAGTGAGGCCGCGGAGACCCAGTACTTC. The encoded protein is CASSQDLASEAAETQYF.